This T cell receptor (beta chain) emerged from a study of T cells after yellow fever vaccination. TCRdb reprocessed the 5' RACE reads with MiXCR, giving one entry per CDR3 protein. This table has about 580,000 distinct CDR3 sequences, around 17% appearing once. CDR3 length: 15 amino acids. Germline V gives CDR1 MNHNS, CDR2 SASEGT. Trimming cost V 8 bases and J 3 bases; bases outside gene matches: 9. The specimen was PBMCs, collected 5 days after the first yellow fever vaccination. V is TRBV6-1 and J is TRBJ2-3; the match to TRBD1 covers 9 bases. The sequence was collected from a man aged 18 to 30 who received the YFV17D yellow fever vaccine. The CDR3 loop reads CASGMGTGTTDTQYF. The CDR3 nucleotides are TGTGCCAGCGGAATGGGGACAGGGACTACAGATACGCAGTATTTT.